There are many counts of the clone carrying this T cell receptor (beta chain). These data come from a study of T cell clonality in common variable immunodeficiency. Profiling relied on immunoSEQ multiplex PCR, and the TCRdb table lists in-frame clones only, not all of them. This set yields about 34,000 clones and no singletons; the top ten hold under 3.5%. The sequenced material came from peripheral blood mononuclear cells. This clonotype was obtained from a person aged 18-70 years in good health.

CDR3 sequence: CASSARRDSSTDTQYF. Incomplete CDR3 DNA: TGTGCCAGTAGCGCGCGCCGGGACAGTAGCACAGATACG. The rearrangement uses TRBV19 and TRBJ2-3; TRBD1 aligns across 7 bases. Read sequence stops 3 residues before the CDR3 end, and the germline J gene provides the missing end. Germline V lookup: CDR1 LNHDA, CDR2 SQIVND (reference sequence). The CDR3 sequence is 16 residues long. After removal of 6 bases from V and 0 bases from J, the junction contained 9 bases not matched to a gene. Full variable domain (missing parts from reference TRBV19 and TRBJ2-3): DGGITQSPKYLFRKEGQNVTLSCEQNLNHDAMYWYRQDPGQGLRLIYYSQIVNDFQKGDIAEGYSVSREKKESFPLTVTSAQKNPTAFYLCASSARRDSSTDTQYFGPGTRLTVL.